Each of the 26 T cell receptor beta chains below was sequenced from the same sample in a study of beta chain features in type 1 diabetes. Expressed TCRB transcripts got sequenced, as all isolated RNA was reverse transcribed. Sequenced by immunoSEQ multiplex PCR; TCRdb stores in-frame clones only, minus some. The sample holds 300,000 to 450,000 clones, about 20% seen once. Source material: naive CD4+ T cells from blood. The receptor set was obtained from a woman aged 18-29 years in good health.

This clone was seen only a few times. V usage is TRBV7-9 and J usage is TRBJ2-6; the D gene is possibly TRBD2 (6 bases). Germline CDR1 SEHNR, CDR2 FQNEAQ (reference sequence). Trimming removed 2 bases from V and 2 bases from J, with 13 bases in between. The CDR3 contains 17 residues. CDR3 amino acids: CASSLLKGRPGANVLTF. In nucleotides, the CDR3 is TGTGCCAGCAGCTTACTTAAAGGGAGGCCTGGGGCCAACGTCCTGACTTTC.

CDR3 coding DNA: TGTGCCAGCAGCATCAGGGGGCTTGGGAACAATGAGCAGTTCTTC. Encoded protein: CASSIRGLGNNEQFF. J is TRBJ2-1 and V is TRBV5-4, with 8 bases aligning to TRBD1. CDR3 length equals 15 residues. Germline V gene sequence: CDR1 SGHNT, CDR2 YYREEE (reference sequence). Trimming removed 4 bases from V and 5 bases from J; junction bases left unmatched: 8.

The chain joins TRBV5-1 to TRBJ2-5; 10 bases match TRBD1. CDR1 is SGHRS and CDR2 is YFSETQ in the germline V gene. V dropped 4 bases and J dropped 5; count of bases not matched to a gene: 8. The CDR3 contains 15 residues. DNA for the CDR3: TGCGCCAGCAGCGGCGGACAGGGGGTTCGGGAGACCCAGTACTTC. Amino acid sequence: CASSGGQGVRETQYF.

This clone has just a few counts. The V call is TRBV18, the J call TRBJ2-1; a weak D match, TRBD1 (6 bases). This CDR3 comprises 15 residues. The ends were cut back, 3 bases at V and 8 bases at J, with 17 bases in the middle. Germline V gene data show CDR1 as KGHSH and CDR2 as LQKENI. CDR3 sequence: CASSPFRDKEDEQFF. The CDR3 DNA sequence: TGTGCCAGCTCACCTTTCCGGGACAAGGAAGATGAGCAGTTCTTC.

The V call is TRBV18, the J call TRBJ2-7, with D possibly matching TRBD1 (6 bases). Trimming removed 6 bases from V and 5 bases from J, with 17 bases in between. The CDR3 spans 14 residues. Germline CDR1 reads KGHSH; CDR2 reads LQKENI. The CDR3: CASSKGDYLNEQYF. CDR3 coding DNA: TGTGCCAGCTCCAAGGGGGATTATCTCAACGAGCAGTACTTC.

V gene TRBV5-4 combines with J gene TRBJ2-3; 8 positions match TRBD1. Germline V gene data show CDR1 as SGHNT and CDR2 as YYREEE (reference sequence). This CDR3 is built from 14 residues. The J segment lost 14 bases and the V segment lost 2 bases, leaving 13 bases of the junction unmatched. CDR3 DNA sequence: TGTGCCAGCAGCTTTACAACGGACAGGGAAATTTGGTATTTT. Translating gives CASSFTTDREIWYF.

This clone was recorded a few times. The chain joins TRBV5-1 to TRBJ2-5; tentatively, D is TRBD2 (5 bases). This CDR3 contains 14 residues. V gave up 0 bases and J gave up 4 bases, with 10 bases separating them. Looked up from germline, CDR1 is SGHRS and CDR2 is YFSETQ. CDR3 residues: CASSLGHSAETQYF. In DNA, the CDR3 is TGCGCCAGCAGCTTGGGCCATAGCGCAGAGACCCAGTACTTC. Based on the CDR3 plus reference TRBV5-1 and TRBJ2-5, the full variable domain is KAGVTQTPRYLIKTRGQQVTLSCSPISGHRSVSWYQQTPGQGLQFLFEYFSETQRNKGNFPGRFSGRQFSNSRSEMNVSTLELGDSALYLCASSLGHSAETQYFGPGTRLLVL.

The chain links TRBV7-9 to TRBJ1-2; D call uncertain. The CDR3 totals 12 residues. The ends were cut back, 3 bases at V and 5 bases at J, with 7 bases in the middle. Looked up from germline, CDR1 is SEHNR and CDR2 is FQNEAQ (reference sequence). CDR3 amino acids: CASSLRAYGYTF. DNA of the CDR3: TGTGCCAGCAGCTTGAGGGCATATGGCTACACCTTC.

This clone has just a few counts. The gene calls are TRBV7-2 and TRBJ1-4, with a tentative D call TRBD1 (6 bases). V shed 5 bases and J shed 7 bases, with 11 bases lying between them. The CDR3 is made up of 13 amino acids. Germline assignment: CDR1 SGHTA and CDR2 FQGNSA. CDR3 in DNA: TGTGCCAGCAGCCCCCGGGACATTGAAAAACTGTTTTTT. As protein: CASSPRDIEKLFF.

This clone came up a few times. Other nucleotide sequences from this sample produce the same CDR3. This chain links TRBV7-2 with TRBJ1-1; D gene ambiguous. V was trimmed by 4 bases and J by 0 bases, leaving 6 bases between them. The germline CDR1 and CDR2 sequences are SGHTA and FQGNSA. The CDR3 loop spans 13 amino acids. CDR3 in amino acids: CASSSTVNTEAFF. DNA for the CDR3: TGTGCCAGCAGCTCCACAGTGAACACTGAAGCTTTCTTT.

This clone was found a few times. This chain links TRBV29-1 with TRBJ2-7; 7 nucleotides match TRBD2. Germline-derived CDR1 and CDR2 are SQVTM and ANQGSEA. V trimming: 6 bases; J trimming: 3 bases; junction bases outside the gene matches: 8. There are 13 residues in the CDR3. CDR3 sequence reads: CSVAETSFYEQYF. CDR3 DNA sequence: TGCAGCGTGGCGGAGACTAGCTTCTACGAGCAGTACTTC.

In this sample, this clone turned up a few times. The DNA for the CDR3 is TGTGCCAGCAGCCCCGGGACTCTCTCTGGAGGCTACACCTTC. Amino acids: CASSPGTLSGGYTF. The V and J genes are TRBV6-5 and TRBJ1-2; tentatively, D is TRBD1 (5 bases). The germline CDR1 and CDR2 sequences are MNHEY and SVGAGI. V was clipped by 6 bases and J by 8 bases, with 19 bases between them. The CDR3 consists of 14 residues.

This clone was observed a handful of times. The chain has TRBV7-9 and TRBJ2-7; the D gene is possibly TRBD2 (5 bases). This CDR3 spans 14 amino acids. Between the trimmed V and J ends, which lost 4 bases and 1 base, there was a span of 11 bases. Per the germline V gene, CDR1 is SEHNR and CDR2 is FQNEAQ (reference sequence). CDR3 residues: CASSSSWTSYEQYF. Written as DNA, the CDR3 is TGTGCCAGCAGCTCCAGCTGGACTTCCTACGAGCAGTACTTC.

This clone was seen more than once but under ten times. The chain links TRBV2 to TRBJ2-3, with a weak D call TRBD2 (5 bases). Germline V gene lookup returns CDR1 SNHLY and CDR2 FYNNEI. The CDR3 length is 14 residues. V shed 3 bases and J shed 2 bases, with 9 bases lying between them. CDR3 in DNA: TGTGCCAGCAGTGATCAGCGGTTCACAGATACGCAGTATTTT. Its protein is CASSDQRFTDTQYF.

The chain uses TRBV5-4 and TRBJ2-3; 8 bases align to TRBD1. CDR3 length equals 15 residues. CDR1 SGHNT and CDR2 YYREEE come from the germline V gene (reference sequence). V gave up 2 bases and J gave up 4 bases; unmatched junction bases: 6. CDR3 sequence: CASSLSTGGSDTQYF. CDR3 DNA sequence: TGTGCCAGCAGCTTAAGTACAGGGGGATCAGATACGCAGTATTTT.

About this clone itself: The sample carries other DNA sequences with the same CDR3. The chain uses TRBV30 and TRBJ1-1, with TRBD1 as a possible D gene (5 bases). CDR3 length: 12 amino acids. Trimming stripped 0 bases from V and 4 bases from J, with 6 bases between. CDR1 is GTSNPN and CDR2 is SVGIG in the germline V gene (reference sequence). The DNA of the CDR3 is TGTGCCTGGAGTGTAGGGGTCACTGAAGCTTTCTTT. Its translation is CAWSVGVTEAFF.

This clone has more than one count but fewer than ten. The CDR3 is CASSPVGGDGELFF. In DNA, the CDR3 is TGTGCCAGCAGCCCCGTTGGGGGGGACGGGGAGCTGTTTTTT. V is TRBV5-4 and J is TRBJ2-2, with 7 bases that match TRBD2. The trim removed 4 bases at V and 7 bases at J, leaving 7 bases unmatched. The V gene's germline CDR1 is SGHNT and CDR2 YYREEE (reference sequence). There are 14 residues in the CDR3. Full variable domain (remainder filled in from reference TRBV5-4 and TRBJ2-2): ETGVTQSPTHLIKTRGQQVTLRCSSQSGHNTVSWYQQALGQGPQFIFQYYREEENGRGNFPPRFSGLQFPNYSSELNVNALELDDSALYLCASSPVGGDGELFFGEGSRLTVL.

The chain combines TRBV7-2 with TRBJ2-5; 12 bases agree with TRBD2. The CDR3 extends over 15 amino acids. J was trimmed by 5 bases and V by 4 bases; bases with no gene match: 5. Per germline, CDR1 SGHTA and CDR2 FQGNSA. The CDR3 loop is CASSSGTSGFETQYF. In DNA, the CDR3 is TGTGCCAGCAGCTCAGGGACTAGCGGGTTCGAGACCCAGTACTTC.

This clone was found a few times. The CDR3 nucleotides read TGTGCCAGCAGTTACTCTTTCGGCCTACCTAGCGAAGCTTTCTTT. This codes for CASSYSFGLPSEAFF. The V gene is TRBV6-5, the J gene TRBJ1-1; D uncertain. V lost 0 bases to trimming and J lost 8 bases, with 16 bases between them. The CDR3 extends over 15 amino acids. CDR1 is MNHEY, CDR2 SVGAGI, per germline.

The chain is built from TRBV4-2 and TRBJ1-1; D may be TRBD1 (5 bases). The CDR3 length is 14 residues. The germline CDR1 and CDR2 sequences are LGHNA and YNFKEQ. V lost 1 base and J lost 5, with 11 bases in between. The CDR3 sequence: CASSQGQGGTEAFF. CDR3 in DNA: TGTGCCAGCAGCCAAGGGCAGGGTGGGACTGAAGCTTTCTTT.

The V gene is TRBV18, the J gene TRBJ1-5; D gene ambiguous. Germline CDR1 is KGHSH and CDR2 is LQKENI. Trimming removed 4 bases at V and 1 base at J, with 14 bases between. The CDR3 length is 16 residues. The CDR3 coding sequence is TGTGCCAGCTCACTGAGGGAAGTAGCCAGCAATCAGCCCCAGCATTTT. Translated: CASSLREVASNQPQHF.

The V and J genes are TRBV4-3 and TRBJ2-3; TRBD2 is a possible D gene (6 bases). Trimming shortened V by 8 bases and J by 8 bases, and 14 bases separated the two germline ends. The CDR3 runs 12 residues. Germline assignment: CDR1 LGHNA and CDR2 YSLEER. The CDR3 DNA reads TGCGCCAGCGGGGCTCCCGGGGGTACGCAGTATTTT. This gives the protein CASGAPGGTQYF.

This clone was seen only a few times. V is TRBV7-2 and J is TRBJ2-3, with a tentative D call TRBD2 (5 bases). Trimming removed 3 bases at V and 5 bases at J, with 6 bases between. The germline CDR1 and CDR2 sequences are SGHTA and FQGNSA. CDR3 size: 12 residues. The CDR3 sequence is CASSFRGDTQYF. DNA of the CDR3: TGTGCCAGCAGCTTCCGGGGAGATACGCAGTATTTT. The variable domain in full, with the rest retrieved from reference TRBV7-2 and TRBJ2-3, is GAGVSQSPSNKVTEKGKDVELRCDPISGHTALYWYRQSLGQGLEFLIYFQGNSAPDKSGLPSDRFSAERTGGSVSTLTIQRTQQEDSAVYLCASSFRGDTQYFGPGTRLTVL.

This clone was detected a few times. The chain couples TRBV29-1 to TRBJ1-1; possibly TRBD1 for D (5 bases). Germline V gene data show CDR1 as SQVTM and CDR2 as ANQGSEA. The germline V and J ends were trimmed by 6 bases and 0 bases, with 11 bases remaining between them. The CDR3 is made up of 13 amino acids. Here the CDR3 DNA reads TGCAGCGTCTTACTACAGGTGAACACTGAAGCTTTCTTT. It translates to CSVLLQVNTEAFF.

This clone was seen only a few times. J is TRBJ1-1 and V is TRBV5-1; TRBD1 matches 10 bases. Looked up from germline, CDR1 is SGHRS and CDR2 is YFSETQ. The CDR3 has 16 residues. With 3 bases clipped from V and 0 bases from J, the junction kept 5 bases outside the gene matches. The CDR3 coding sequence is TGCGCCAGCAGCTCGGGGACAGGGGTTTTGAACACTGAAGCTTTCTTT. Translating it yields CASSSGTGVLNTEAFF.

The chain uses TRBV2 and TRBJ2-2, with 11 positions matching TRBD2. Germline CDR1 reads SNHLY; CDR2 reads FYNNEI. CDR3 length equals 16 residues. V lost 4 bases, J lost 3 bases, and 4 bases stayed unmatched. Written as DNA, the CDR3 is TGTGCCAGCAGTGGTGGGACTAGCGGATACACCGGGGAGCTGTTTTTT. Translated: CASSGGTSGYTGELFF.